These 31 T cell receptor beta chains came from one sample sequenced in a study of cytomegalovirus exposure and HLA in healthy donors. Primers for the PCR totalled 60 Vbeta and 13 Jbeta. Assay used: immunoSEQ multiplex PCR; TCRdb lists only in-frame clones, some missing. Among about 150,000 clones listed, roughly four fifths were seen once. The sequenced sample consisted of PBMCs. The source is a middle-aged man in good health and CMV-seronegative.

The rearrangement joins TRBV2 to TRBJ1-2; tentatively, D is TRBD1 (5 bases). The V gene lost 3 bases and the J gene lost 8 bases, with 22 bases spanning the gap. From germline, CDR1 is SNHLY and CDR2 FYNNEI. The CDR3 covers 16 residues. The CDR3 DNA sequence: TGTGCCAGCAGTGATGTCGGCGGGGCGGAGAGGAAGGGCTACACCTTC. It encodes CASSDVGGAERKGYTF.

The chain is built from TRBV6-1 and TRBJ2-5, with D unresolved. The DNA matches TRBJ2-7 better at its end, which makes the J call doubtful. The CDR3 is 13 residues long. The germline V gene encodes CDR1 MNHNS and CDR2 SASEGT. The CDR3 bases are TGTGCCAGCAGTGGAGGCCATACCTACGAGCAGTACTTC. Protein sequence: CASSGGHTYEQYF.

The chain carries TRBV2 and TRBJ2-6, with D possibly being TRBD2 (6 bases). CDR1 SNHLY and CDR2 FYNNEI come from the germline V gene. The CDR3 spans 15 residues. Trimming pared 5 bases from V and 4 bases from J, leaving 12 bases between. The chain's CDR3 is CASSWRGAGANVLTF. CDR3 DNA sequence: TGTGCCAGCAGTTGGAGGGGTGCGGGGGCCAACGTCCTGACTTTC. Full variable domain (outside the CDR3, taken from reference TRBV2 and TRBJ2-6): EPEVTQTPSHQVTQMGQEVILRCVPISNHLYFYWYRQILGQKVEFLVSFYNNEISEKSEIFDDQFSVERPDGSNFTLKIRSTKLEDSAMYFCASSWRGAGANVLTFGAGSRLTVL.

The chain recombines TRBV19 with TRBJ2-2, with D tentatively TRBD2 (5 bases). Germline V lookup: CDR1 LNHDA, CDR2 SQIVND (reference sequence). V was pared by 7 bases and J by 1 base, with 16 bases between. This CDR3 has 16 residues. The CDR3 spells CASTRRGMGNTGELFF. In nucleotides, the CDR3 is TGTGCCAGTACCCGTCGGGGTATGGGGAACACCGGGGAGCTGTTTTTT.

The rearrangement links TRBV28 to TRBJ2-7; TRBD2 matches 12 bases. This CDR3 is 20 amino acids long. Losses at the gene ends were 3 bases for V and 7 bases for J; bases not matched to a gene: 22. CDR1 and CDR2 (germline): MDHEN, SYDVKM. CDR3 loop: CASSFWVASGRGAPTREQYF. The CDR3 DNA sequence: TGTGCCAGCAGTTTTTGGGTGGCTAGCGGGAGGGGAGCCCCTACGAGGGAGCAGTACTTC.

This clone was seen just once. The genes are TRBV2 and TRBJ2-3; TRBD2 matches at 9 bases. V lost 2 bases, J lost 6 bases, and 6 bases stayed unmatched. Germline V CDR1 and CDR2: SNHLY, FYNNEI. The CDR3 extends over 15 amino acids. CDR3 sequence reads: CASSEIAGAADTQYF. The CDR3 nucleotides read TGTGCCAGCAGTGAAATAGCGGGGGCTGCCGATACGCAGTATTTT.

J is TRBJ2-3 and V is TRBV6-1, with TRBD2 matching 8 bases. V shed 4 bases, J shed 1 base, and the junction held 4 bases outside the gene matches. The germline V gene has CDR1 MNHNS and CDR2 SASEGT. The CDR3 totals 15 residues. In nucleotides, the CDR3 is TGTGCCAGCAGTGCTAGCGGGCTAGGCACAGATACGCAGTATTTT. Translated, it gives CASSASGLGTDTQYF.

This rearrangement joins TRBV9 to TRBJ2-3; D is unclear. Germline V lookup: CDR1 SGDLS, CDR2 YYNGEE. The CDR3 has 14 amino acids. The V end was cut by 0 bases, the J end by 4 bases, with 9 bases between. CDR3 amino acids: CASSVGVSSDTQYF. CDR3 DNA: TGTGCCAGCAGCGTAGGAGTTAGCTCAGATACGCAGTATTTT.

The V gene is TRBV2, the J gene TRBJ2-7; 7 bases align to TRBD2. There are 12 residues in the CDR3. Trimming at V came to 9 bases and at J to 6 bases, leaving 8 bases not matched to a gene. The germline V gene encodes CDR1 SNHLY and CDR2 FYNNEI. The CDR3 spells CASGGVSGEQYF. In nucleotides, the CDR3 is TGTGCCAGTGGGGGGGTCTCGGGCGAGCAGTACTTC.

The V gene is TRBV6-5, the J gene TRBJ1-3; D is uncertain. CDR1 MNHEY and CDR2 SVGAGI come from the germline V gene. The CDR3 totals 13 residues. V was shortened by 5 bases and J by 1 base, with 6 bases between the two germline ends. The CDR3 DNA is TGTGCCAGCAGTGGCTCTTCTGGAAACACCATATATTTT. Its protein is CASSGSSGNTIYF.

V is TRBV5-1 and J is TRBJ2-5; 10 nucleotides align to TRBD2. V trimming: 0 bases; J trimming: 4 bases; junction bases outside the gene matches: 6. Germline CDR1 SGHRS, CDR2 YFSETQ. The CDR3 consists of 16 residues. CDR3 in amino acids: CASSLASSGRGETQYF. CDR3 sequence (DNA): TGCGCCAGCAGCTTGGCCTCTAGCGGGAGAGGAGAGACCCAGTACTTC.

This chain joins TRBV29-1 and TRBJ2-7, with 9 bases matching TRBD1. CDR3 length: 15 amino acids. CDR1 and CDR2 from the germline V gene are SQVTM and ANQGSEA. V dropped 3 bases and J dropped 2; count of bases not matched to a gene: 8. The CDR3 coding sequence is TGCAGCGTTGACGGAAAAGGACAGGGGCCCTACGAGCAGTACTTC. It is translated as CSVDGKGQGPYEQYF.

CDR3 region: CASSLGQTNQPQHF. The CDR3 DNA is TGTGCCAGCAGCCTAGGACAGACTAATCAGCCCCAGCATTTT. This chain links TRBV7-9 with TRBJ1-5, with D possibly TRBD1 on 6 matching bases. Trimming removed 5 bases at V and 4 bases at J, with 12 bases between. The CDR3 covers 14 residues. Per the germline V gene, CDR1 is SEHNR and CDR2 is FQNEAQ (reference sequence).

V gene TRBV5-1 combines with J gene TRBJ1-1, with 9 bases fitting TRBD1. The germline V gene encodes CDR1 SGHRS and CDR2 YFSETQ. This CDR3 has 15 amino acids. Trimming cost V 3 bases and J 1 base; bases outside gene matches: 4. The CDR3 reads CASSSVQGANTEAFF. CDR3 DNA: TGCGCCAGCAGCTCCGTACAGGGGGCGAACACTGAAGCTTTCTTT.

The rearrangement joins TRBV27 to TRBJ1-5, with TRBD1 matching over 9 bases. The CDR3 totals 18 residues. CDR1 and CDR2 (germline): MNHEY, SMNVEV (reference sequence). The V segment lost 4 bases and the J segment 5 bases; nucleotides outside the gene matches: 15. CDR3 coding DNA: TGTGCCAGCAGTTCCCGGGACAGGGACCGGGTTGGGGATCAGCCCCAGCATTTT. It yields the protein CASSSRDRDRVGDQPQHF.

The rearrangement links TRBV28 to TRBJ2-3; tentative D call: TRBD2 (5 bases). The CDR3 runs 14 residues. The V gene lost 7 bases and the J gene lost 1 base, with 12 bases spanning the gap. Germline V CDR1 and CDR2: MDHEN, SYDVKM. CDR3 residues: CASTGVIRTDTQYF. The CDR3 DNA reads TGTGCCAGCACCGGGGTCATACGCACAGATACGCAGTATTTT.

This chain links TRBV6-1 with TRBJ2-1, with 11 bases that match TRBD2. Germline assignment: CDR1 MNHNS and CDR2 SASEGT. CDR3 length: 20 residues. Trimming took 3 bases from V and 0 from J; bases not matched to a gene: 13. CDR3: CASSDEPLAGGIRSYNEQFF. The CDR3 bases are TGTGCCAGCAGTGACGAGCCTCTAGCGGGAGGAATACGCTCCTACAATGAGCAGTTCTTC.

V usage is TRBV18 and J usage is TRBJ2-1; tentatively, D is TRBD1 (5 bases). Germline assignment: CDR1 KGHSH and CDR2 LQKENI. This CDR3 spans 13 amino acids. Trimming removed 3 bases at V and 6 bases at J, with 9 bases between. For the CDR3, the DNA is TGTGCCAGCTCACCCGTTAGGGGCAATGAGCAGTTCTTC. Translating gives CASSPVRGNEQFF. The variable domain in full, completed from reference TRBV18 and TRBJ2-1, reads NAGVMQNPRHLVRRRGQEARLRCSPMKGHSHVYWYRQLPEEGLKFMVYLQKENIIDESGMPKERFSAEFPKEGPSILRIQQVVRGDSAAYFCASSPVRGNEQFFGPGTRLTVL.

The chain uses TRBV5-1 and TRBJ2-1; D is undetermined. The CDR3 is 13 residues long. Per the germline V gene, CDR1 is SGHRS and CDR2 is YFSETQ. V lost 5 bases to trimming and J lost 0 bases, with 6 bases between them. The CDR3 is CASRPSSYNEQFF. CDR3 nucleotides: TGCGCCAGCAGACCCAGCTCCTACAATGAGCAGTTCTTC.

This clone was detected a few times. A read error may produce the germline difference seen at one junction end. This rearrangement joins TRBV11-2 to TRBJ2-4; TRBD1 agrees at 8 bases. The CDR3 contains 18 residues. From germline, CDR1 is SGHAT and CDR2 FQNNGV. CDR3 in DNA: TGTGCCAGCAGCCCGACAAGGGGCGGGCAGGGGGCCAAAAACAGTCAGTACTTC. Encoded protein: CASSPTRGGQGAKNSQYF.

This rearrangement joins TRBV9 to TRBJ1-2; 8 nucleotides match TRBD1. The J segment lost 7 bases and the V segment lost 7 bases, leaving 9 bases of the junction unmatched. In germline, CDR1 is SGDLS, CDR2 YYNGEE. CDR3 size: 13 residues. Here the CDR3 reads CASSGGAGGGYTF. CDR3 coding DNA: TGTGCCAGCTCAGGGGGCGCAGGAGGTGGCTACACCTTC.

The V call is TRBV2, the J call TRBJ1-5, with 10 nucleotides matching TRBD1. The V segment lost 3 bases and the J segment 11 bases; nucleotides outside the gene matches: 7. CDR1 and CDR2 from the germline V gene are SNHLY and FYNNEI. The CDR3 extends over 14 amino acids. Here the CDR3 reads CASSEGTGEWAQHF. In DNA, the CDR3 is TGTGCCAGCAGTGAGGGGACAGGGGAATGGGCCCAGCATTTT.

Here the CDR3 DNA reads TGTGCCAGCAGGTTGGACAGCTACAATGAGCAGTTCTTC. Encoded protein: CASRLDSYNEQFF. The rearrangement links TRBV7-9 to TRBJ2-1; tentatively, D is TRBD1 (6 bases). Trimming left V 6 bases short and J 3 bases short, with 9 bases between. The germline gives CDR1 SEHNR, CDR2 FQNEAQ (reference sequence). The CDR3 is 13 amino acids.

This clone was seen a few times. The rearrangement links TRBV7-2 to TRBJ2-3; 11 bases map to TRBD2. CDR3 size: 17 residues. Trimming cost V 5 bases and J 4 bases; bases outside gene matches: 11. The germline gives CDR1 SGHTA, CDR2 FQGNSA. CDR3 sequence: CASSGGTSGSRPDTQYF. The CDR3 region has the DNA TGTGCCAGCAGCGGCGGGACTAGCGGTTCGAGGCCAGATACGCAGTATTTT.

The chain recombines TRBV9 with TRBJ1-1; no definite D call. The CDR3 spans 15 residues. Trimming removed 1 base from V and 3 bases from J, with 13 bases in between. Germline assignment: CDR1 SGDLS and CDR2 YYNGEE. CDR3 nucleotide sequence: TGTGCCAGCAGCGTAAACCCGGTGAGTGACACTGAAGCTTTCTTT. It translates to CASSVNPVSDTEAFF.

The chain employs TRBV19 and TRBJ1-1, with D unclear. V lost 8 bases, J lost 0 bases, and 10 bases lay in between. Germline CDR1 is LNHDA and CDR2 is SQIVND (reference sequence). The CDR3 has 13 residues. CDR3 sequence reads: CASGLRVNTEAFF. CDR3 nucleotides: TGTGCCAGTGGGCTGCGGGTGAACACTGAAGCTTTCTTT.

The genes are TRBV5-6 and TRBJ2-1; tentative D call: TRBD1 (5 bases). The ends were cut back, 4 bases at V and 4 bases at J, with 9 bases in the middle. Germline CDR1 reads SGHDT; CDR2 reads YYEEEE. The CDR3 is 13 residues long. CDR3 in amino acids: CASSEAGYNEQFF. The DNA of the CDR3 is TGTGCCAGCAGCGAGGCAGGGTACAATGAGCAGTTCTTC.

The gene calls are TRBV6-1 and TRBJ1-1; D is ambiguous. The CDR3 has 15 amino acids. CDR1 MNHNS and CDR2 SASEGT come from the germline V gene. V was cut by 3 bases and J by 5 bases, with 16 bases left in between. CDR3 in DNA: TGTGCCAGCAGTGAGGGTATCGACTTAACGACTGAAGCTTTCTTT. Its protein is CASSEGIDLTTEAFF.

The V and J genes are TRBV28 and TRBJ2-7, with 7 bases aligning to TRBD1. V dropped 3 bases and J dropped 2; count of bases not matched to a gene: 10. Per germline, CDR1 MDHEN and CDR2 SYDVKM. The CDR3 covers 16 residues. CDR3 sequence: CASSLLPRDRTYEQYF. Here the CDR3 DNA reads TGTGCCAGCAGTTTGTTACCCCGGGACAGAACCTACGAGCAGTACTTC.

The sample holds a few counts of this clone. J is TRBJ2-3 and V is TRBV25-1, with D possibly being TRBD2 (6 bases). The CDR3 runs 14 residues. In germline, CDR1 is MGHDK, CDR2 SYGVNS. V lost 1 base and J 2 bases, leaving 7 bases between the germline ends. The CDR3 region is CASSEWGLTDTQYF. Here the CDR3 DNA reads TGTGCCAGCAGTGAATGGGGACTCACAGATACGCAGTATTTT. Looking up the rest from reference TRBV25-1 and TRBJ2-3 gives the full variable domain: EADIYQTPRYLVIGTGKKITLECSQTMGHDKMYWYQQDPGMELHLIHYSYGVNSTEKGDLSSESTVSRIRTEHFPLTLESARPSHTSQYLCASSEWGLTDTQYFGPGTRLTVL.

The gene calls are TRBV27 and TRBJ1-5; TRBD1 aligns across 7 bases. Unmatched junction bases numbered 8, after V lost 5 bases and J lost 7 bases. Germline values: CDR1 MNHEY, CDR2 SMNVEV (reference sequence). The CDR3 spans 14 residues. CDR3 region: CASSPLQGWQPQHF. The CDR3, as DNA: TGTGCCAGCAGTCCTTTACAGGGGTGGCAGCCCCAGCATTTT.